The 5 T cell receptor beta chains presented below share a single source sample, sequenced in a study of blood T cell repertoires in COVID-19 (TCRdb year 2020). Library preparation was by the immunoSEQ multiplex PCR assay. Here the immuneACCESS table is served through TCRdb, limited to in-frame sequences with V and J called. Missing clones are a known gap in these copies; in checked studies unresolved V genes cover under half, and the rest lacks a known reason. The sample profile shows roughly 140,000 clones; about nine tenths of them were found once. The top ten clonotypes cover 2% to 3% of the sample. Sequencing used peripheral blood. Receptors were obtained from a woman in her 70s with acute or convalescent COVID-19.

Only one count was recorded for this clone. The CDR3 DNA follows: TGTGCCCTCGGCGAGGGAACAGATACGCAGTATTTT. As protein: CALGEGTDTQYF. The rearrangement uses TRBV10-3 and TRBJ2-3; tentatively, D is TRBD2 (5 bases). CDR3 length: 12 amino acids. Germline CDR1 and CDR2: ENHRY and SYGVKD. V was pared by 11 bases and J by 3 bases, with 12 bases between.

This sequence joins TRBV5-1 and TRBJ2-2; tentative D call: TRBD1 (5 bases). V shed 0 bases and J shed 3 bases, with 12 bases lying between them. CDR1 is SGHRS and CDR2 is YFSETQ in the germline V gene. The CDR3 extends over 16 amino acids. CDR3 loop: CASSLEGRVDTGELFF. CDR3 coding DNA: TGCGCCAGCAGCTTGGAGGGCAGGGTCGACACCGGGGAGCTGTTTTTT.

This chain links TRBV7-9 with TRBJ1-6; TRBD1 matches 7 bases. Per the germline V gene, CDR1 is SEHNR and CDR2 is FQNEAQ (reference sequence). Unmatched junction bases numbered 8, after V lost 5 bases and J lost 7 bases. CDR3 length: 15 amino acids. CDR3 DNA sequence: TGTGCCAGCAGCCCAAACCGGACAGGAAATTCACCCCTCCACTTT. Translation gives CASSPNRTGNSPLHF.

This clone was recorded only once. The chain carries TRBV7-2 and TRBJ2-1; a weak D match, TRBD1 (5 bases). V dropped 4 bases and J dropped 0 bases, with 10 bases sitting between them. This CDR3 region has 15 residues. Germline lookup yields CDR1 SGHTA and CDR2 FQGNSA. Written as DNA, the CDR3 is TGTGCCAGCAGCTCTCACAGGAGCTCCTACAATGAGCAGTTCTTC. It codes for CASSSHRSSYNEQFF.

The gene calls are TRBV2 and TRBJ2-1, with 11 bases fitting TRBD1. CDR1 and CDR2 (germline): SNHLY, FYNNEI. CDR3 length: 13 residues. V lost 9 bases and J lost 7; bases outside the gene matches: 5. CDR3 sequence: CASWTGGRNEQFF. CDR3 nucleotides: TGTGCCAGTTGGACAGGGGGCAGGAATGAGCAGTTCTTC.